This T cell receptor (beta chain) was sequenced in a study of a mutant IDH1 vaccine in newly diagnosed glioma. Study-wide background: Treated patients were approximately 60% male, roughly 38% female, mean age around 40 years.

The study's findings and limits: Variations in leading peripheral T cell clonotypes appeared to have no connection with pseudoprogression.

About this clone itself: Its specificity is unknown.

Time point defined: baseline, week 1 (first vaccination visit). This sample's treatment: pre-vaccination baseline after standard-of-care therapy. TCRdb's table, derived via immunoSEQ multiplex PCR, lists solely in-frame clones and lacks some. This repertoire shows over 45,000 clones, around 90% found once; its top ten account for 2.6%. This sequence originates from a man aged 50 to 59 with glioma. Sequencing used PBMCs, obtained from a glioma patient treated with radiotherapy, temozolomide or both.

The CDR3 here is CASSLALQNYGYTF. As DNA, the CDR3 is TGTGCCAGCAGTTTAGCCCTACAGAACTATGGCTACACCTTC. The chain couples TRBV28 to TRBJ1-2; no clear D gene. The CDR3 runs to 14 residues. With 2 bases removed from V and 2 bases from J, the gap between germline ends came to 9 bases. The germline V gene has CDR1 MDHEN and CDR2 SYDVKM.